This T cell receptor beta chain was found in a study of shared clonotypes between healthy human individuals (dated by TCRdb to 2020 to 2022). For the study in its entirety: A couple of women and a few men aged 18 to 49 years were included in the cohort. For each donor, CD4 naive and CD4 memory were each given three plates, CD8 naive was given two plates, and CD8 memory was given one plate. To estimate repertoire size and how much clonotypes are shared between individuals, the study performed deep sequencing of blood TCR repertoires from roughly five healthy adults. Different laboratories and diverse techniques were used to prepare libraries and sequence TCR repertoires, to increase sequencing depth and limit assay-specific biases. Leukapheresis yielded between about 0.85 and 10 billion PBMCs per donor. General conclusions and limits of the study: Larger estimated clonotype richness was generally found for naive subsets than for memory subsets. Sampling was restricted to blood, and TCR repertoires in tissue are likely to differ from TCR repertoires in blood. The genetic and exposure-history diversity represented was limited by the small number of donors. Incomplete sequencing was indicated by rarefaction of sorted-subset datasets, despite the large sequencing depth. Across four donors, around 5% of naive CD4, roughly 3.8% of naive CD8, approximately 2.5% of memory CD4, and approximately 0.4% of memory CD8 clonotypes were shared. Compared with non-shared clonotypes, clonotypes shared by all four sorted-subset donors had higher generation probabilities. Pairwise subsampling led to the expectation that sequencing depth would affect the degree of clonotype sharing among donors.

The donors were healthy, HIV-negative adults with no recently reported acute infections or vaccinations. Every donor was a Caucasian adult residing in Nashville, Tennessee, USA. Magnetic negative selection was used to enrich CD4+ T cells, after which naive cells were positively selected on CD45RA and the negative fraction became the memory subset. After blood collection by leukapheresis, PBMCs were isolated using Ficoll-Histopaque density gradient centrifugation and then cryopreserved in the vapor phase of liquid nitrogen. Analytical flow cytometry was used to check the purity and quantity of each magnetically sorted T cell population. Genomic DNA was isolated from every sorted fraction and measured by UV absorbance on a Nanodrop 2000c. The CDR3 measures 14 amino acids from cysteine to phenylalanine. The DNA shown is the 42-base CDR3, in frame from base 1. Germline trimming amounts to 1 base on V and 7 bases on J, with 10 as the count of junction bases outside the gene matches. Per the germline V gene (reference sequence), GTSNPN is the CDR1 and SVGIG is the CDR2.

This clone occurred once. The clone's antigen remains unknown. Nothing much larger sits one base from this clone, and base qualities are not available. Using the deep immunoSEQ assay, TCR CDR3 regions were amplified from genomic DNA by multiplex PCR. Extracted genomic DNA from each cell subset was spread evenly across all wells of several immunoSEQ 96-well plates, with each plate serving as a replicate. Each replicate PCR for sorted subsets received roughly 0.2 ug genomic DNA, equal to some 32,000 T cell genomes. Purified libraries were quantified with a Qubit 3.0 fluorometer, sized on a Bioanalyzer 2100, and re-quantified with the KAPA Library Quantification kit. Every immunoSEQ 96-well plate was sequenced on a dedicated single-read 150-cycle Illumina NextSeq 550 flow cell. Processing in the source paper ran as follows. Because the immunoSEQ output held only junctional sequences and lacked quality scores, the filtering could not match the filtering applied to full-length reads. Sequences were annotated with PyIR, a Python wrapper for IgBLAST v1.9, using IMGT germline references to assign V/J genes and CDR3. Reads were removed for weak V/J assignments (E-value above 1e-6), missing CDR3, stop codons, out-of-frame junctions, or ambiguous translated residues. V3J clonotypes were defined by identical inferred V gene, J gene, and CDR3 amino acid sequence. To compute the percentage overlap between repertoires, the number of shared unique clonotypes was divided by the size of the smaller repertoire. Three approaches were used to assess repertoire richness: RTK rarefaction, the Chao1 estimator, and Recon v2.1 estimates of unobserved clonotypes. Generation probabilities were computed with OLGA for all TCRbeta clonotypes obtained by the gDNA method from several donors. TCRdb limited this immuneACCESS table to in-frame rearrangements with V and J called. A share of clones is missing; checked studies link under half to unresolved V genes, and the rest is unexplained. D and trimming were read from the DNA, whereas the V and J calls and clone size are those reported in that table. The sample records roughly 2.4 million clones, 90% to 97% of which are singletons. Jointly, the top ten make up roughly 0.13% of the sample.

The rearrangement joined TRBV30 to TRBJ2-7; 7 bases in the junction line up with TRBD1. The source of this sequence is a man aged 18-30 years in good health. The specimen sequenced was naive CD4+ T cells sorted from blood. The intended sense of this specimen's cell subset or site label: CD45RA+ positively selected. The DNA sequence is TGTGCCTGGAGTGACGGGAAGGGGGCAGGTGAGCAGTACTTC. Translated, this is CAWSDGKGAGEQYF.